This is a list of T cell receptor beta chains from one sample in a study of T cells after posttransplantation cyclophosphamide. Measured with immunoSEQ multiplex PCR; TCRdb has only the in-frame clones, and not every one. The repertoire holds 12,000 or so clones, with under 95% as singletons. The input for sequencing was PBMCs, taken after allogeneic stem cell transplant with posttransplant cyclophosphamide. The receptors stem from a female patient between 30 and 45 years old who received an allogeneic stem cell transplant from an unrelated donor, was CMV-positive, and had no GVHD. Some T cells could come from the graft donor. Both conserved end residues are part of each CDR3. The order of the fields is clone size, CDR3 length, D gene, J gene, V gene, CDR3 DNA, CDR3 protein. The D gene is left open where the match is weak. A clone size is listed for some rows: how often the clone was seen (once, few, many), or a class if it is expanded.

-	16	TRBD1	TRBJ1-4	TRBV5-1	TGCGCCAGCAGCTACTTTAGGGGGCGCGATAATGAAAAACTGTTTTTT	CASSYFRGRDNEKLFF
-	13	TRBD1	TRBJ1-2	TRBV19	TGTGCCAGTAGTAGACAGGGGTACTATGGCTACACCTTC	CASSRQGYYGYTF
-	16	-	TRBJ1-5	TRBV30	TGTGCCTGGAATTCTCCGGGACGGGGGTTGGATCAGCCCCAGCATTTT	CAWNSPGRGLDQPQHF
-	14	TRBD1	TRBJ1-1	TRBV18	TGTGCCAGCTCACTAGGGGACAGGGCGAATGAAGCTTTCTTT	CASSLGDRANEAFF
-	14	TRBD1	TRBJ1-2	TRBV6-4	TGTGCCAGCAGTTCAGGGGGCGCGGTGGAAGGCTACACCTTC	CASSSGGAVEGYTF
few	14	TRBD1	TRBJ1-4	TRBV13	TGTGCCAGCAGCATTGGGACAGGGCGGGGGAAACTGTTTTTT	CASSIGTGRGKLFF
-	15	TRBD1	TRBJ2-3	TRBV2	TGTGCCAGCAGTTCGGACAGGGCGCGTCCAGATACGCAGTATTTT	CASSSDRARPDTQYF
-	16	-	TRBJ1-2	TRBV29-1	TGCAGCGTTGATTCGGTAGCGGGGGCACCTTCGGCTGGCTACACCTTC	CSVDSVAGAPSAGYTF
-	15	-	TRBJ2-4	TRBV11-2	TGTGCCAGCAGCCAGCACGCAGGGGCCAAAAACATTCAGTACTTC	CASSQHAGAKNIQYF
few	12	TRBD2	TRBJ2-7	TRBV6-1	TGTGCCAGCGGGAGGGGCTTGGGCGAGCAGTACTTC	CASGRGLGEQYF
-	16	-	TRBJ2-7	TRBV27	TGTGCCAGCAGTTCACGGGCCGGGAGAGGGATATACGAGCAGTACTTC	CASSSRAGRGIYEQYF
once	11	-	TRBJ2-3	TRBV5-1	TGCGCCAGCAGCTCGGACTCCCGGCTGTATTTT	CASSSDSRLYF
-	14	TRBD2	TRBJ2-2	TRBV2	TGTGCCACAACGGGGGGACCCAACACCGGGGAGCTGTTTTTT	CATTGGPNTGELFF
-	14	TRBD1	TRBJ1-2	TRBV27	TGTGCCAGCAGTTTACAGGGGGGAAACTATGGCTACACCTTC	CASSLQGGNYGYTF
-	11	TRBD1	TRBJ2-5	TRBV19	TGTGCCAGTAGCAGGGGGGAGACCCAGTACTTC	CASSRGETQYF
-	17	TRBD2	TRBJ2-3	TRBV2	TGTGCCAGCCTTATCACCCTCTTTGCGGGGGACACAGATACGCAGTATTTT	CASLITLFAGDTDTQYF
-	17	TRBD1	TRBJ2-3	TRBV28	TGTGCCAGCAGTTTCAACCCCGGACAGGGCCGTACAGATACGCAGTATTTT	CASSFNPGQGRTDTQYF
-	15	-	TRBJ2-1	TRBV5-1	TGCGCCAGCAGCGTGACAGGTTGGTCCTACAATGAGCAGTTCTTC	CASSVTGWSYNEQFF
-	14	-	TRBJ1-1	TRBV6-5	TGTGCCAGCAGTTACCTAGGGGGACCCACTGAAGCTTTCTTT	CASSYLGGPTEAFF
-	16	TRBD1	TRBJ2-7	TRBV6-5	TGTGCCAGCAGTTACTCGGTGGGACAGGGGAGCGCCGAGCAGTACTTC	CASSYSVGQGSAEQYF
-	13	-	TRBJ2-7	TRBV10-3	TGTGCCGCGCGAGTCGGGGAATCCTACGAGCAGTACTTC	CAARVGESYEQYF
-	17	-	TRBJ1-3	TRBV11-3	TGTGCCAGCAGCTTAGTCCCGCCAGACTACTCTGGAAACACCATATATTTT	CASSLVPPDYSGNTIYF
-	12	-	TRBJ1-2	TRBV19	TGTGCCAGTAGTATAGACGGCTATGGCTACACCTTC	CASSIDGYGYTF
-	12	-	TRBJ1-2	TRBV27	TGTGCCAGCAGTTTCGCAGGGGTTGGCTACACCTTC	CASSFAGVGYTF
-	16	-	TRBJ1-5	TRBV19	TGTGCCAGTAGTAGGCCCGGGGTTCAGGGCAATCAGCCCCAGCATTTT	CASSRPGVQGNQPQHF
-	12	-	TRBJ2-7	TRBV18	TGTGCCAGCTCATCGGTCACCTACGAGCAGTACTTC	CASSSVTYEQYF
-	16	-	TRBJ1-4	TRBV5-1	TGCGCCAGCAGGTCTGAAACAGCGGGAGTTGGGGAAAAACTGTTTTTT	CASRSETAGVGEKLFF
-	16	TRBD2	TRBJ2-3	TRBV19	TGTGCCAGTAGGGGGACTAGCGGGAAAAGCACAGATACGCAGTATTTT	CASRGTSGKSTDTQYF
-	11	-	TRBJ1-1	TRBV28	TGTGCCAGCAGTTTTGCGACTGAAGCTTTCTTT	CASSFATEAFF
-	11	-	TRBJ1-3	TRBV6-5	TGTGCCAGCAGTTTAGGAAACACCATATATTTT	CASSLGNTIYF
-	15	TRBD1	TRBJ2-7	TRBV6-1	TGTGCCAGCAGTGTTCTGGACAGGACAACCTACGAGCAGTACTTC	CASSVLDRTTYEQYF
-	16	TRBD1	TRBJ2-2	TRBV4-1	TGCGCCAGCAGCATGGCTCCACAGGGGGCAGCCGGGGAGCTGTTTTTT	CASSMAPQGAAGELFF
-	18	-	TRBJ2-3	TRBV19	TGTGCCAGTAGTACGCGACTCAAAACCAGAACTAGCACAGATACGCAGTATTTT	CASSTRLKTRTSTDTQYF
-	16	TRBD1	TRBJ1-5	TRBV9	TGTGCCAGCAGCCCGACGGACAGGGCTAGCAATCAGCCCCAGCATTTT	CASSPTDRASNQPQHF
-	15	TRBD1	TRBJ2-3	TRBV5-1	TGCGCCAGCGGGACAGGGCAAACCAGCACAGATACGCAGTATTTT	CASGTGQTSTDTQYF
-	13	-	TRBJ1-4	TRBV29-1	TGCAGCGTGGAACGAGGGTCGCGTGAAAAACTGTTTTTT	CSVERGSREKLFF
-	15	-	TRBJ1-1	TRBV7-9	TGTGCCAGCAGCTTACGGAGGAGCTTGAACACTGAAGCTTTCTTT	CASSLRRSLNTEAFF
-	16	TRBD1	TRBJ1-2	TRBV5-1	TGCGCCAGCAGCTCGGGGGGACAGGGAAGGGACTATGGCTACACCTTC	CASSSGGQGRDYGYTF
-	15	TRBD1	TRBJ1-1	TRBV18	TGTGCCAGCTCAGAACAGGGGGCGCGGAACACTGAAGCTTTCTTT	CASSEQGARNTEAFF
-	14	TRBD1	TRBJ1-5	TRBV6-5	TGTGCCAGCAGTCGGGACAGTGGCAATCAGCCCCAGCATTTT	CASSRDSGNQPQHF
few	14	-	TRBJ2-7	TRBV30	TGTGCCTGGAACCGGGAACAGCTCTCCTACGAGCAGTACTTC	CAWNREQLSYEQYF
-	15	-	TRBJ2-1	TRBV5-6	TGTGCCAGCAGCAGATTCGACCATCAGGGCTATGAGCAGTTCTTC	CASSRFDHQGYEQFF
-	13	-	TRBJ2-3	TRBV28	TGTGCCAGCAGAAAAGGGGGCACAGATACGCAGTATTTT	CASRKGGTDTQYF
-	13	-	TRBJ2-3	TRBV7-9	TGTGCCAGCAGCGATTCAGGCCGAAATACGCAGTATTTT	CASSDSGRNTQYF
-	10	-	TRBJ2-5	TRBV18	TGTGCCAGCTCAGAGGAGACCCAGTACTTC	CASSEETQYF
-	18	TRBD2	TRBJ2-1	TRBV10-1	TGCGCCAGCAGTGAGGCCTGGACTAGCGGGAACTCCTACAATGAGCAGTTCTTC	CASSEAWTSGNSYNEQFF
-	14	TRBD1	TRBJ2-2	TRBV30	TGTGCCTGGCTGGACAGGGTGAATGCCGGGGAGCTGTTTTTT	CAWLDRVNAGELFF
-	14	-	TRBJ2-7	TRBV6-5	TGTGCCAGCAGTTACCCGTCCTACCCCTACGAGCAGTACTTC	CASSYPSYPYEQYF
-	16	TRBD2	TRBJ2-3	TRBV18	TGTGCCAGCTCACAGGTCGGTCTAGCGGGCACAGATACGCAGTATTTT	CASSQVGLAGTDTQYF
-	13	-	TRBJ1-5	TRBV19	TGTGCCAGTAGTGTTACCAGGGGCCAGCCCCAGCATTTT	CASSVTRGQPQHF